These T cell receptor beta chains were read from a single sample in a study of T cell responses to AZD1222 COVID-19 vaccine. The method was immunoSEQ multiplex PCR; TCRdb's version includes in-frame clones alone and lacks a portion of them. This table holds around 200,000 clones, around 88% found once. Sample: peripheral blood, taken on day 0 of AZD1222 vaccination. The source is an adult in good health. The CDR3 runs from the conserved cysteine through the conserved F or W. Expanded clones are given a class, and other clones once, few, many or no size at all.

cdr3_aa v_call clone_size j_call
CASSLLRVSYEQYF TRBV28 . TRBJ2-7
CASSLALENTEAFF TRBV7-9 . TRBJ1-1
CASSHKLNIGGTDTQYF TRBV4-2 . TRBJ2-3
CASEVNPPNEQYF TRBV6-5 . TRBJ2-7
CASATSYEQYF TRBV12-3/TRBV12-4 few TRBJ2-7
CASSRDRWDYTF TRBV28 . TRBJ1-2
CASSPGLNTEAFF TRBV12-5 once TRBJ1-1
CASRLAGPPGNTIYF TRBV7-7 . TRBJ1-3
CASSSFTYEQYF TRBV6-5 . TRBJ2-7
CATSDATGAETQYF TRBV24-1 . TRBJ2-5
CASSVSGRDYYEQYF TRBV11-1 . TRBJ2-7
CASSDGAGTEAFF TRBV6-4 once TRBJ1-1
CASRTGTGAVKTQYF TRBV2 . TRBJ2-5
CASSRGDRGAGELFF TRBV5-1 . TRBJ2-2
CASSLAGRNQPQHF TRBV28 . TRBJ1-5
CASSFLGSLAGRDNEQFF TRBV2 once TRBJ2-1
CASRDRGAYEQYF TRBV19 . TRBJ2-7
CAANRGYNEQFF TRBV2 . TRBJ2-1
CASSYTGGTEAFF TRBV27 once TRBJ1-1
CASRGQPELNTGELFF TRBV6-6 . TRBJ2-2
CAWSVPPGGAYEQYF TRBV30 . TRBJ2-7
CASSQGVGNGYTF TRBV3-1/TRBV3-2 few TRBJ1-2
CASSQGRGYEQYF TRBV3-1/TRBV3-2 once TRBJ2-7
CASGEPSETQYF TRBV3-1/TRBV3-2 . TRBJ2-5
CATSDSRTGPSYEQYF TRBV24-1 . TRBJ2-7
CASSVGSNQPQHF TRBV9 . TRBJ1-5
CASSLGGHGAYNEQFF TRBV7-8 once TRBJ2-1
CASSEWRDRNTGELFF TRBV25-1 . TRBJ2-2
CASSLAPVGRNYNEQFF TRBV11-1 . TRBJ2-1
CASSTTAGREDYEQYF TRBV27 once TRBJ2-7
CASSLDRGSGEQYF TRBV5-1 . TRBJ2-7
CASSEGLTPYNEQFF TRBV6-1 . TRBJ2-1
CASSNSGQGAGANVLTF TRBV7-2 . TRBJ2-6
CSAVPRYGYTF TRBV20-1 . TRBJ1-2
CAWSAGTTEAFF TRBV30 . TRBJ1-1
CASSLTGGNQPQHF TRBV25-1 . TRBJ1-5
CASSRGQGPSYNEQFF TRBV7-9 . TRBJ2-1
CASSEVGSGSGNTIYF TRBV25-1 . TRBJ1-3
CASSLGTDTQYF TRBV7-3 . TRBJ2-3
CASSIEGGGATEYGYTF TRBV19 . TRBJ1-2
CASGLRQGDFGELFF TRBV12-5 . TRBJ2-2
CASSYSRDSFSSYNEQFF TRBV6-2/TRBV6-3 . TRBJ2-1
CSVTRRSYYGYTF TRBV29-1 few TRBJ1-2
CSVHGGNTIYF TRBV29-1 . TRBJ1-3
CASSLVQGDSPLHF TRBV13 . TRBJ1-6
CASSISGADSSYEQYF TRBV19 . TRBJ2-7
CASSDHAYGYTF TRBV10-1 . TRBJ1-2
CASKRGSGEDEQFF TRBV19 . TRBJ2-1
CASVRTGANVLTF TRBV25-1 few TRBJ2-6
CASSKVCLDRGGEQYF TRBV21-1 . TRBJ2-7
CASSQEFGNTEAFF TRBV4-2 few TRBJ1-1
CATSGTDSQETQYF TRBV24-1 . TRBJ2-5
CASSLSPGRGYTF TRBV28 . TRBJ1-2